Presented here are 10 T cell receptor beta chains from one specimen sequenced in a study of T cell changes during pregnancy in multiple sclerosis. Method: immunoSEQ multiplex PCR; TCRdb's copy keeps in-frame clones and lacks some. The table has around 64,000 clones, 80% to 95% seen once. Material: CD4+ T cells from peripheral blood mononuclear cells, obtained after pregnancy. The receptors here all came from a female donor with multiple sclerosis, enrolled in a pregnancy study.

V and J are TRBV19 and TRBJ1-2; 7 bases are shared with TRBD1. From germline, CDR1 is LNHDA and CDR2 SQIVND (reference sequence). After removal of 6 bases from V and 4 bases from J, the junction contained 8 bases not matched to a gene. The CDR3 totals 14 residues. CDR3 amino acids: CASRARGRVYGYTF. CDR3 nucleotides: TGTGCCAGTAGGGCTAGGGGGCGCGTCTATGGCTACACCTTC.

The CDR3 protein is CASSIQGLQETQYF. The DNA of the CDR3 is TGTGCCAGCAGTATACAGGGGTTACAAGAGACCCAGTACTTC. The V gene is TRBV27, the J gene TRBJ2-5; 7 bases are a match to TRBD1. The germline gives CDR1 MNHEY, CDR2 SMNVEV (reference sequence). This CDR3 region has 14 residues. V trimming: 5 bases; J trimming: 2 bases; junction bases outside the gene matches: 5.

The J gene is TRBJ1-6, the V gene TRBV4-2; TRBD1 is a possible D gene (6 bases). The CDR3 contains 16 residues. Germline V gene data show CDR1 as LGHNA and CDR2 as YNFKEQ. V was pared by 0 bases and J by 12 bases, with 18 bases between. In DNA, the CDR3 is TGTGCCAGCAGCCAAGATTCGGCAGGGGCCTCACAACCCCTCCACTTT. Encoded protein: CASSQDSAGASQPLHF.

This chain uses TRBV28 with TRBJ2-1; weak D call: TRBD1 (6 bases). V lost 5 bases to trimming and J lost 2 bases, with 10 bases between them. Germline values: CDR1 MDHEN, CDR2 SYDVKM. CDR3 length equals 14 residues. The CDR3 sequence: CASSRGQTYNEQFF. The CDR3 bases are TGTGCCAGCAGTCGTGGACAGACCTACAATGAGCAGTTCTTC.

The chain joins TRBV5-1 to TRBJ2-3, with 12 bases matching TRBD1. Trimming cost V 0 bases and J 6 bases; bases outside gene matches: 8. CDR1 is SGHRS, CDR2 YFSETQ, per germline. The CDR3 is 17 residues long. The CDR3 region has the DNA TGCGCCAGCAGCTTGGGAGGGGGGACAGGGGGCATCGATACGCAGTATTTT. Amino acids: CASSLGGGTGGIDTQYF.

The chain is built from TRBV28 and TRBJ2-7; 9 nucleotides align to TRBD1. The V segment lost 8 bases and the J segment 3 bases; nucleotides outside the gene matches: 5. Germline lookup yields CDR1 MDHEN and CDR2 SYDVKM. CDR3 size: 13 residues. CDR3 in DNA: TGTGCCAGCCTGGACAGGGGCTTCTACGAGCAGTACTTC. It is translated as CASLDRGFYEQYF.

This chain links TRBV7-2 with TRBJ1-5, with 7 bases that match TRBD1. The germline gives CDR1 SGHTA, CDR2 FQGNSA. This CDR3 has 16 amino acids. The V gene end was trimmed by 1 base and the J gene end by 3 bases; junction bases not matched to a gene: 6. Here the CDR3 DNA reads TGTGCCAGCAGCTTAGTAGCGACAGGGAACAATCAGCCCCAGCATTTT. It encodes CASSLVATGNNQPQHF.

The rearrangement links TRBV28 to TRBJ1-4; TRBD1 agrees at 7 bases. Germline CDR1 reads MDHEN; CDR2 reads SYDVKM. CDR3 length: 16 amino acids. Trimming removed 6 bases from V and 6 bases from J; junction bases left unmatched: 13. The DNA of the CDR3 is TGTGCCAGCAGCCTTATAACAGGGGTGCATGATGAAAAACTGTTTTTT. Translation gives CASSLITGVHDEKLFF.

Comment on this clone: An end of the junction does not agree with germline; a read error may underlie this. The chain uses TRBV18 and TRBJ1-2; 7 nucleotides match TRBD1. Germline V gene data show CDR1 as KGHSH and CDR2 as LQKENI. The CDR3 is made up of 15 amino acids. Written as DNA, the CDR3 is TGTGCCAGCTCACCCCTTGGACAGGCTAACGATGGCTACACCTTC. Translated: CASSPLGQANDGYTF.

V and J are TRBV6-6 and TRBJ1-1, with D possibly TRBD1 on 6 matching bases. The ends were cut back, 7 bases at V and 2 bases at J, with 20 bases in the middle. The CDR3 is made up of 16 amino acids. Germline assignment: CDR1 MNHNY and CDR2 SVGAGI (reference sequence). The CDR3 DNA sequence: TGTGCCAGCACCCTTGGCTCGCAGGGGATTAACACTGAAGCTTTCTTT. Translated: CASTLGSQGINTEAFF.